The clone carrying this T cell receptor beta chain was seen more than once but under ten times. The target antigen is unknown. CDR3 length: 11 residues. The germline CDR1 and CDR2 sequences are LNHDA and SQIVND (reference sequence). Trimming left V 8 bases short and J 9 bases short, with 13 bases between. Produced via immunoSEQ multiplex PCR; TCRdb's table is partial and in-frame only. This table holds tens of thousands of clones, 84% found once. The timepoints at which blood was sampled were baseline, cycle 4 day 1, and cycle 7 day 1. The source of the sample is a study of OX40 agonist ivuxolimab in advanced cancers. Study details: A mean age of approximately 58 years, range 23 to 79, was recorded, and 82.7% were male. Whole-study results and caveats: Clonal expansion among partial responders at 0.1-3.0 mg/kg ranked near the lowest. No antigen was identified for the clonally expanded peripheral T cells.

Sequenced here: CD4+ or CD8+ T cells sorted from blood, sampled in a trial of the OX40 agonist ivuxolimab. The source of this sequence is an adult with an advanced solid tumor such as melanoma, head and neck, liver or kidney cancer. The V gene is TRBV19, the J gene TRBJ1-1; weak D call: TRBD1 (5 bases). CDR3 DNA: TGTGCCAGTGGGACCGGGACTAAAGCTTTCTTT. Its translation: CASGTGTKAFF.